The source of this T cell receptor (beta chain) is a study of blood T cell repertoires in COVID-19. The CDR3 extends over 16 amino acids. From germline, CDR1 is MGHDK and CDR2 SYGVNS. V was pared by 4 bases and J by 0 bases, with 12 bases between. Sequencing used immunoSEQ multiplex PCR; TCRdb keeps in-frame clones, though not all of them. The sample includes approximately 160,000 clones, under 90% seen only once; the top ten take nearly 8%. This chain connects TRBV25-1 to TRBJ2-2, with TRBD2 as a possible D gene (6 bases). The sequenced sample consisted of PBMCs or T cells enriched from blood (not recorded which). This sequence was found in a woman aged 45-65 years who had recovered from COVID-19. CDR3 coding DNA: TGTGCCAGCAGTGGCAGGAGACTAGCGAACACCGGGGAGCTGTTTTTT. It encodes CASSGRRLANTGELFF.